This T cell receptor (beta chain) is drawn from a study of human T cells and chemical hapten exposure. Study-level background: Diphenylcyclopropenone was applied weekly to patients' scalps across the roughly 23-week study.

Unique molecular identifiers were attached to individual cDNA molecules within the library. TCRdb recomputed calls from the RACE reads with MiXCR, one row per CDR3 protein. This table holds around 360,000 distinct CDR3 sequences, roughly 6% found once. This clonotype turned up a few times. Its antigen is unknown. From germline, CDR1 is ENHRY and CDR2 SYGVKD. Trimming cost V 0 bases and J 2 bases; bases outside gene matches: 8. The CDR3 spans 17 residues. As to time point: patch test 2, 6 weeks after DPC sensitization. Specified treatment: therapeutic diphenylcyclopropenone sensitization with weekly scalp DPC. Whole-study results and caveats: Since the donors had alopecia, their immune response may not be the same as that of healthy people.

The TCR was taken from a woman between 18 and 29 years old with alopecia areata. Some clones in this sample may be carry-over from other donors' samples. The V gene is TRBV10-3, the J gene TRBJ2-3; 7 positions match TRBD2. The sequences come from whole blood, collected in connection with sensitization to the hapten diphenylcyclopropenone (DPC). The CDR3 protein is CAISESSFSGATDTQYF. The CDR3 bases are TGTGCCATCAGTGAGTCGAGCTTCAGCGGGGCCACAGATACGCAGTATTTT.